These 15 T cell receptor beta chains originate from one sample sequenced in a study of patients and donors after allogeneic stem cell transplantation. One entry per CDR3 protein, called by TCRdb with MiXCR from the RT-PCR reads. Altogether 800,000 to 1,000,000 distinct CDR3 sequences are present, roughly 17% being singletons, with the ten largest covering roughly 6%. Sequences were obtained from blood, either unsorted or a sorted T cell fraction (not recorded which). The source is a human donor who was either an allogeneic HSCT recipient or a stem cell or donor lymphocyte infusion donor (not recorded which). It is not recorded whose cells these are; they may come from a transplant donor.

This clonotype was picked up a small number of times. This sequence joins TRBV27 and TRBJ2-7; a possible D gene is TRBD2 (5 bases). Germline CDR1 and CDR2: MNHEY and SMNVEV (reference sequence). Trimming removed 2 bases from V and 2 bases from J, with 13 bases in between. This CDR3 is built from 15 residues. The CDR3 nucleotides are TGTGCCAGCAGTTTACCGGGCCGGGGAGCCTACGAGCAGTACTTC. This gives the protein CASSLPGRGAYEQYF.

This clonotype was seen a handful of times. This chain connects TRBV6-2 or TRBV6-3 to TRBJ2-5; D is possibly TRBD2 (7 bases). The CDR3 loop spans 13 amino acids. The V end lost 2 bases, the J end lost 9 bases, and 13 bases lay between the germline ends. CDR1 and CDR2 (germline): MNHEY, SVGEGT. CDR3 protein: CASSYTGGRPQYF. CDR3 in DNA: TGTGCCAGCAGTTACACCGGGGGGCGGCCCCAGTACTTC.

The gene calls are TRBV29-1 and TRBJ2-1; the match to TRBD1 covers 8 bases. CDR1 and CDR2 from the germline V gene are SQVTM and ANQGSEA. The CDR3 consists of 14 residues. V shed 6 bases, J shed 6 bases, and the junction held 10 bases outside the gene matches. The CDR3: CSVVGQAASNEQFF. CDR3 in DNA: TGCAGCGTGGTGGGACAGGCGGCCTCCAATGAGCAGTTCTTC.

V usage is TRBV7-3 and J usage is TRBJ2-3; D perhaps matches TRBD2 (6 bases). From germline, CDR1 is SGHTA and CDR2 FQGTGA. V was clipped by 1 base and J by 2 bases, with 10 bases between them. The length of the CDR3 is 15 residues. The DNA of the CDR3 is TGTGCCAGCAGCTTAAATAGCGGCCCCACAGATACGCAGTATTTT. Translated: CASSLNSGPTDTQYF.

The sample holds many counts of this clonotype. The CDR3 reads CSVDTGTGARYEQYF. CDR3 DNA sequence: TGCAGCGTCGATACCGGGACAGGGGCAAGGTACGAGCAGTACTTC. This chain uses TRBV29-1 with TRBJ2-7; 10 positions agree with TRBD1. The J segment lost 4 bases and the V segment lost 6 bases, leaving 12 bases of the junction unmatched. Germline V lookup: CDR1 SQVTM, CDR2 ANQGSEA. The CDR3 runs to 15 residues.

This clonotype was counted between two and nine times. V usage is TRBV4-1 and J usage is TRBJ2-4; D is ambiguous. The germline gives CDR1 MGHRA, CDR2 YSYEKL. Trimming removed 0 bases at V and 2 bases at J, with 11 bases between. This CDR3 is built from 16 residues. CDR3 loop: CASSQESSSTKNIQYF. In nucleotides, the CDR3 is TGCGCCAGCAGCCAAGAATCTAGTTCTACCAAAAACATTCAGTACTTC.

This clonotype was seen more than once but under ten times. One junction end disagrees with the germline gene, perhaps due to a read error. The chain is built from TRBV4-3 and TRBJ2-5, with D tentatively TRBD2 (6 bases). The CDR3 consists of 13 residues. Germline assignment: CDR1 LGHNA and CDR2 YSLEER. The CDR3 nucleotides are TGTGCCAGCAGCCAAGGGCAGGGAGGGACCCAGTACTTC. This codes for CASSQGQGGTQYF.

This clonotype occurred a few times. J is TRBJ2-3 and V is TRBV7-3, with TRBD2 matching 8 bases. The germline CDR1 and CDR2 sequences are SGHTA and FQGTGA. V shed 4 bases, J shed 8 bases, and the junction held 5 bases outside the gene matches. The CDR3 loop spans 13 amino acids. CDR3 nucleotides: TGTGCCAGCAGCTCCGGGGGGGCTTCTACGCAGTATTTT. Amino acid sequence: CASSSGGASTQYF.

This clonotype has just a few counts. CDR3 amino acids: CATSGRNNEQFF. CDR3 in DNA: TGTGCCACCAGCGGCCGAAACAATGAGCAGTTCTTC. The chain has TRBV15 and TRBJ2-1; no clear D. Germline values: CDR1 LNHNV, CDR2 YYDKDF (reference sequence). Trimming pared 5 bases from V and 5 bases from J, leaving 7 bases between. The CDR3 totals 12 residues.

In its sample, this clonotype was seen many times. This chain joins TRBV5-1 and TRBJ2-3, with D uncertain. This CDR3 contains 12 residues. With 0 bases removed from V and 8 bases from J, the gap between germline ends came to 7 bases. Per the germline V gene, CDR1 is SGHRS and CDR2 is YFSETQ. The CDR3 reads CASSLGRSTQYF. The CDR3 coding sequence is TGCGCCAGCAGCTTGGGGCGGAGTACGCAGTATTTT.

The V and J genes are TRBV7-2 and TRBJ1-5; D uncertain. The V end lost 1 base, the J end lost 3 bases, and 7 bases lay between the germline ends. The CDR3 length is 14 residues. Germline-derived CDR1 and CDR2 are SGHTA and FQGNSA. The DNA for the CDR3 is TGTGCCAGCAGCTTAGGGGGTTTCAATCAGCCCCAGCATTTT. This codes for CASSLGGFNQPQHF. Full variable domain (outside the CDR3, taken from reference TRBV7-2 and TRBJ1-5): GAGVSQSPSNKVTEKGKDVELRCDPISGHTALYWYRQSLGQGLEFLIYFQGNSAPDKSGLPSDRFSAERTGGSVSTLTIQRTQQEDSAVYLCASSLGGFNQPQHFGDGTRLSIL.

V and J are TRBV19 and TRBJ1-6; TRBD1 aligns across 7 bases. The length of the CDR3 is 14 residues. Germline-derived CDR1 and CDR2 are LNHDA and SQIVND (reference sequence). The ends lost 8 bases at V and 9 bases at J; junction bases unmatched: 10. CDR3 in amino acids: CASCRQGRSSPLHF. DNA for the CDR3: TGTGCCAGTTGTCGACAGGGAAGAAGTTCACCCCTCCACTTT.

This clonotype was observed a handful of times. CDR3: CASSGTRTGGFTGELFF. In nucleotides, the CDR3 is TGTGCCAGCAGCGGAACACGGACAGGGGGCTTCACCGGGGAGCTGTTTTTT. The rearrangement uses TRBV7-8 and TRBJ2-2, with 11 nucleotides matching TRBD1. The CDR3 loop spans 17 amino acids. The V segment lost 5 bases and the J segment 4 bases; nucleotides outside the gene matches: 9. Germline V lookup: CDR1 SGHVS, CDR2 FQNEAQ.

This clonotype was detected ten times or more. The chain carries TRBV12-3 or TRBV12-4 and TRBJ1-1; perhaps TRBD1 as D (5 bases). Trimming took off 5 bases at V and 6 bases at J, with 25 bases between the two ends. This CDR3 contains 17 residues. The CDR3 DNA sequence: TGTGCCAGCAGTCCGCTGGGGTCATTAGGGGCGCGCGCTGAAGCTTTCTTT. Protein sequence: CASSPLGSLGARAEAFF.

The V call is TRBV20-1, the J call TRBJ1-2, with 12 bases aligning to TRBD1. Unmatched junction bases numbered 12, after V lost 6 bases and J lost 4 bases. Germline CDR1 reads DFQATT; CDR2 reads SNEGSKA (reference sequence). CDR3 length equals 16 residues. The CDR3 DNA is TGCAGTGCACCCCCCCGGGACAGGGGGCCCACCTATGGCTACACCTTC. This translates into CSAPPRDRGPTYGYTF.